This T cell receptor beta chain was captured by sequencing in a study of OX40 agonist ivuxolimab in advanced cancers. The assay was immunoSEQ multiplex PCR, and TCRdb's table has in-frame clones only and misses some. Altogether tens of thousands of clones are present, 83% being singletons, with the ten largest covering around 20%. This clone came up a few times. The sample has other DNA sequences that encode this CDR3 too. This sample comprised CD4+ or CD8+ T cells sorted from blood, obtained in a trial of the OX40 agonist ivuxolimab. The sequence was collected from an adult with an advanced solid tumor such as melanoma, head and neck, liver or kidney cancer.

The CDR3 DNA is TGTGCTAGTGGTTTAGGGGGAGGCGGCACTGAAGCTTTCTTT. Its protein product is CASGLGGGGTEAFF. The V call is TRBV12-5, the J call TRBJ1-1; the D gene is possibly TRBD1 (6 bases). Germline assignment: CDR1 LGHNT and CDR2 FRNRAP. Trimming removed 3 bases at V and 4 bases at J, with 12 bases between. There are 14 residues in the CDR3.